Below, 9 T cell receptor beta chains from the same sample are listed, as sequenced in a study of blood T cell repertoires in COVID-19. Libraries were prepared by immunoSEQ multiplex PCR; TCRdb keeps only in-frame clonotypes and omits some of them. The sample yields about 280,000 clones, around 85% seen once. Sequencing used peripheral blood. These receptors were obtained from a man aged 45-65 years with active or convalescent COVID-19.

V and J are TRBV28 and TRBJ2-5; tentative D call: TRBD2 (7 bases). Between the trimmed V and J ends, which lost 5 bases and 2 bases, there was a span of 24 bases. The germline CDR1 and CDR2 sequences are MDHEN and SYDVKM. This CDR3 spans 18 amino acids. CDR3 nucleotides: TGTGCCAGCAGTAGTATCGTAATTAGGGGGGGGCGACAAGAGACCCAGTACTTC. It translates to CASSSIVIRGGRQETQYF.

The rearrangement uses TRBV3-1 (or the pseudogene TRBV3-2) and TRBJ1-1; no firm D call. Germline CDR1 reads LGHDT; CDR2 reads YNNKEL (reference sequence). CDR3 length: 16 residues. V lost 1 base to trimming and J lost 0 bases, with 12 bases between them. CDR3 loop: CASSQVLTGVNTEAFF. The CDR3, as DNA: TGTGCCAGCAGCCAAGTCCTGACGGGTGTGAACACTGAAGCTTTCTTT.

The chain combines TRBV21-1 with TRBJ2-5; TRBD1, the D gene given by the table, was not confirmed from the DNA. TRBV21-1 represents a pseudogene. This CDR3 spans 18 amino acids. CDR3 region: CASSKIPFRGSKQETQYF. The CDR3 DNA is TGTGCCAGCAGCAAAATCCCCTTTAGGGGGTCAAAGCAAGAGACCCAGTACTTC.

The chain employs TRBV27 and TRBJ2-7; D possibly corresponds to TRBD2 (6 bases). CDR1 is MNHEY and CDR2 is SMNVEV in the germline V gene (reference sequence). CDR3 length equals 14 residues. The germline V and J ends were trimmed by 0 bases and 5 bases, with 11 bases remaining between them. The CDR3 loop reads CASSLSGGLHEQYF. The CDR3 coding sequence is TGTGCCAGCAGTTTATCGGGGGGTCTGCACGAGCAGTACTTC.

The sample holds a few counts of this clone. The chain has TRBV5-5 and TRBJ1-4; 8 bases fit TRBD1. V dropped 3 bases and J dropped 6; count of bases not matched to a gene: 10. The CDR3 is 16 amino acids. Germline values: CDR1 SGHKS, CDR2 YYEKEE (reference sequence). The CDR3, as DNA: TGTGCCAGCAGCTCGCTGCCAGGGGGCCTGGATGAAAAACTGTTTTTT. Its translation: CASSSLPGGLDEKLFF.

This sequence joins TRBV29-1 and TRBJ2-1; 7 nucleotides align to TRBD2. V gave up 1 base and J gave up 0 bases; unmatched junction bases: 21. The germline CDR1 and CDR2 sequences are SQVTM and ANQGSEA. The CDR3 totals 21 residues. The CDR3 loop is CSVEGGGSGGLALSSYNEQFF. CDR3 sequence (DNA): TGCAGCGTTGAAGGCGGGGGATCGGGGGGTCTGGCGTTAAGCTCCTACAATGAGCAGTTCTTC.

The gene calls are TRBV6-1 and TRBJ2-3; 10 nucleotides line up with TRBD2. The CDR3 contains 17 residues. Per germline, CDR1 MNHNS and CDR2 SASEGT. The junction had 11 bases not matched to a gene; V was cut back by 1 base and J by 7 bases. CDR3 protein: CASSEDSASGSLNTQYF. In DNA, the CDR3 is TGTGCCAGCAGTGAAGATTCGGCTAGCGGGAGTTTGAATACGCAGTATTTT.

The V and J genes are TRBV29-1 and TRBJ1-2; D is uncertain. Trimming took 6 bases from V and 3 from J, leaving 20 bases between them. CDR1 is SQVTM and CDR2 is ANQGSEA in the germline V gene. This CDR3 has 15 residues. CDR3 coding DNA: TGCAGCGTCGCTAAAAATCCAGACGGGGACTATGGCTACACCTTC. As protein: CSVAKNPDGDYGYTF.

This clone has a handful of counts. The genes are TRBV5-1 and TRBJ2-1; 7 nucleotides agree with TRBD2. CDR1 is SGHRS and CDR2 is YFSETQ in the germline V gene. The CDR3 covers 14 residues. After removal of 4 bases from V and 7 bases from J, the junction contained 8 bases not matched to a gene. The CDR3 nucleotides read TGCGCCAGCAGCCCATCTAGCGGTCGGAATGAGCAGTTCTTC. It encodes CASSPSSGRNEQFF.